The T cell receptor beta chain under discussion was sequenced for a study of molecular identifiers for immune sequencing clone quantification. Study-wide results and caveats: Over 98% of effector molecules, but under 1% in naive cells, were held by clones with more than 20 RNA copies.

The CDR3 consists of 16 residues. Trimming took 0 bases from V and 0 from J; bases not matched to a gene: 2. Germline V CDR1 and CDR2: SGHRS, YFSETQ. MiXCR, applied by TCRdb to the PCR reads, yields one record per CDR3 protein. The table lists some 89,000 distinct CDR3 sequences, approximately 25% of them singletons. This clonotype showed up many times. Its antigen is unidentified. Sequencing was performed on naive CD8+ T cells from blood, with Jurkat cell RNA spiked in. Subset meaning: FACS-sorted CD8+CD4-CCR7+CD45RA+ naive T cells. The clonotype originates from a human donor in good health. Some libraries in this study had Jurkat cell RNA spiked in. This sequence joins TRBV5-1 and TRBJ2-3; 9 positions agree with TRBD2. The CDR3 loop reads CASSLASGISTDTQYF. As DNA, the CDR3 is TGCGCCAGCAGCTTGGCTAGCGGGATTAGCACAGATACGCAGTATTTT.